This entry lists 16 T cell receptor beta chains sequenced from one sample in a study of CD4 T cells in relation to SARS-CoV-2 and coronaviruses. These receptors' antigens are unknown. CD4+ T cells from unexposed donors were obtained before the COVID-19 pandemic (2011-2018). Isolation of CD4+ T cells took place after about 10 days in culture. Profiling relied on immunoSEQ multiplex PCR, and the TCRdb table lists in-frame clones only, not all of them. The sample has 9,000 to 15,000 clones, more than 75% seen once; the top ten hold 10% to 15%. What was sequenced was CD4+ T cells from PBMCs, cultured in vitro. All receptors come from a human donor in good health.

In this sample, this clone turned up once. This chain links TRBV9 with TRBJ1-3; weak D call: TRBD1 (5 bases). V was cut by 0 bases and J by 0 bases, with 10 bases left in between. There are 16 residues in the CDR3. Looked up from germline, CDR1 is SGDLS and CDR2 is YYNGEE. The CDR3 region is CASSVVGGDSGNTIYF. The CDR3 DNA is TGTGCCAGCAGCGTAGTCGGGGGGGACTCTGGAAACACCATATATTTT.

The CDR3 region is CASSYSASSSYEQYF. For the CDR3, the DNA is TGTGCCAGCAGTTACTCGGCCTCCAGCTCCTACGAGCAGTACTTC. The J gene is TRBJ2-7, the V gene TRBV6-5; D not resolved. The germline CDR1 and CDR2 sequences are MNHEY and SVGAGI. This CDR3 contains 15 residues. Trimming stripped 0 bases from V and 0 bases from J, with 9 bases between.

The rearrangement links TRBV5-4 to TRBJ2-5, with 10 nucleotides matching TRBD2. The CDR3 runs to 16 residues. Germline values: CDR1 SGHNT, CDR2 YYREEE (reference sequence). Trimming at V came to 6 bases and at J to 1 base, leaving 9 bases not matched to a gene. In nucleotides, the CDR3 is TGTGCCAGCACCCGAGGGGCTAGCGGGGGCCAAGAGACCCAGTACTTC. This translates into CASTRGASGGQETQYF.

The chain combines TRBV13 with TRBJ1-2; a possible D gene is TRBD1 (5 bases). The CDR3 consists of 16 residues. The germline V gene has CDR1 PRHDT and CDR2 FYEKMQ (reference sequence). Trimming removed 1 base from V and 7 bases from J, with 19 bases in between. This CDR3 reads CASSLEGIDSEGGYTF. In nucleotides, the CDR3 is TGTGCCAGCAGCTTAGAAGGCATAGACAGCGAGGGTGGCTACACCTTC.

The DNA for the CDR3 is TGTGCCAGTTCTCTAGCGGGAGGCTTAAGGGGGGAGCAGTACTTC. It translates to CASSLAGGLRGEQYF. The chain employs TRBV11-2 and TRBJ2-7, with 11 bases fitting TRBD2. Germline V gene sequence: CDR1 SGHAT, CDR2 FQNNGV. V was clipped by 9 bases and J by 7 bases; unmatched bases: 14. The CDR3 is 15 residues long.

The chain uses TRBV7-2 and TRBJ2-5, with D possibly being TRBD1 (6 bases). V was clipped by 2 bases and J by 3 bases, with 13 bases between them. The CDR3 spans 15 residues. CDR1 and CDR2 (germline): SGHTA, FQGNSA. In DNA, the CDR3 is TGTGCCAGCAGCTTAAGACCCGGGACAAAAGAGACCCAGTACTTC. Translation: CASSLRPGTKETQYF.

The chain joins TRBV5-6 to TRBJ2-3; 8 nucleotides line up with TRBD2. V lost 4 bases to trimming and J lost 4 bases; unmatched junction nucleotides: 5. The CDR3 runs 14 residues. CDR1 is SGHDT and CDR2 is YYEEEE in the germline V gene. This CDR3 is CASSPSGGADTQYF. CDR3 DNA sequence: TGTGCCAGCAGCCCCAGCGGGGGAGCAGATACGCAGTATTTT.

J is TRBJ1-2 and V is TRBV3-1 (or the pseudogene TRBV3-2), with D tentatively TRBD1 (6 bases). The CDR3 runs to 13 residues. Trimming cost V 4 bases and J 8 bases, with 14 bases left between them. The germline CDR1 and CDR2 sequences are LGHDT and YNNKEL (reference sequence). The CDR3 DNA reads as TGTGCCAGCAGCCCTTTCCAGGGGAGAGGCTACACCTTC. It encodes CASSPFQGRGYTF.

The CDR3 sequence is CASSNPYTGDGYTF. Here the CDR3 DNA reads TGTGCCAGCAGTAATCCCTATACAGGGGATGGCTACACCTTC. The J gene is TRBJ1-2, the V gene TRBV6-5; 7 bases fit TRBD1. The CDR3 length is 14 residues. The junction had 9 bases not matched to a gene; V was cut back by 5 bases and J by 6 bases. Germline values: CDR1 MNHEY, CDR2 SVGAGI.

The chain links TRBV20-1 to TRBJ2-3; D uncertain. The CDR3 totals 11 residues. Germline CDR1 and CDR2: DFQATT and SNEGSKA (reference sequence). V dropped 5 bases and J dropped 2 bases, with 5 bases sitting between them. The CDR3 is CSAEITDTQYF. The CDR3 coding sequence is TGCAGTGCTGAGATCACAGATACGCAGTATTTT.

The rearrangement uses TRBV7-2 and TRBJ2-1, with D possibly TRBD1 on 6 matching bases. V shed 5 bases and J shed 8 bases, with 22 bases lying between them. The germline V gene encodes CDR1 SGHTA and CDR2 FQGNSA. This CDR3 is built from 16 residues. This chain's CDR3 is CASSRASSRGLDEQFF. The CDR3 DNA is TGTGCCAGCAGCCGCGCTAGTAGTAGGGGGTTGGATGAGCAGTTCTTC.

The chain is built from TRBV7-9 and TRBJ2-1, with 9 bases lining up with TRBD2. This CDR3 spans 18 amino acids. J gave up 0 bases and V 1 base, and 7 bases lay outside the gene matches. Germline CDR1 is SEHNR and CDR2 is FQNEAQ (reference sequence). CDR3 coding DNA: TGTGCCAGCAGCTTAGGGTCGCTAGCGGGGCACTCCTACAATGAGCAGTTCTTC. It yields the protein CASSLGSLAGHSYNEQFF.

V usage is TRBV10-3 and J usage is TRBJ1-6; TRBD1 aligns across 8 bases. The CDR3 is made up of 14 amino acids. V dropped 3 bases and J dropped 10; count of bases not matched to a gene: 5. Germline values: CDR1 ENHRY, CDR2 SYGVKD. This chain's CDR3 is CAISELQGESPLHF. The CDR3 nucleotides read TGTGCCATCAGTGAACTACAGGGGGAATCACCCCTCCACTTT.

The gene calls are TRBV4-3 and TRBJ2-5; D is undetermined. Per germline, CDR1 LGHNA and CDR2 YSLEER. The CDR3 is made up of 15 amino acids. The V end lost 0 bases, the J end lost 5 bases, and 13 bases lay between the germline ends. In DNA, the CDR3 is TGCGCCAGCAGCCAAGAGGTTGTGGGCTGGGAGACCCAGTACTTC. Amino acid sequence: CASSQEVVGWETQYF.

The chain carries TRBV4-1 and TRBJ1-3; D ambiguous. Germline CDR1 and CDR2: MGHRA and YSYEKL. There are 14 residues in the CDR3. V lost 0 bases and J 0 bases, leaving 3 bases between the germline ends. In nucleotides, the CDR3 is TGCGCCAGCAGCCAAGAATACTCTGGAAACACCATATATTTT. Translating gives CASSQEYSGNTIYF.

V usage is TRBV29-1 and J usage is TRBJ1-2; 11 bases map to TRBD1. The V gene's germline CDR1 is SQVTM and CDR2 ANQGSEA. The CDR3 has 15 amino acids. Germline trimming cut 5 bases from V and 4 bases from J; bases unmatched to any gene: 9. CDR3 residues: CSVSGDRGVSYGYTF. CDR3 nucleotides: TGCAGCGTTTCTGGGGACAGGGGGGTATCCTATGGCTACACCTTC.